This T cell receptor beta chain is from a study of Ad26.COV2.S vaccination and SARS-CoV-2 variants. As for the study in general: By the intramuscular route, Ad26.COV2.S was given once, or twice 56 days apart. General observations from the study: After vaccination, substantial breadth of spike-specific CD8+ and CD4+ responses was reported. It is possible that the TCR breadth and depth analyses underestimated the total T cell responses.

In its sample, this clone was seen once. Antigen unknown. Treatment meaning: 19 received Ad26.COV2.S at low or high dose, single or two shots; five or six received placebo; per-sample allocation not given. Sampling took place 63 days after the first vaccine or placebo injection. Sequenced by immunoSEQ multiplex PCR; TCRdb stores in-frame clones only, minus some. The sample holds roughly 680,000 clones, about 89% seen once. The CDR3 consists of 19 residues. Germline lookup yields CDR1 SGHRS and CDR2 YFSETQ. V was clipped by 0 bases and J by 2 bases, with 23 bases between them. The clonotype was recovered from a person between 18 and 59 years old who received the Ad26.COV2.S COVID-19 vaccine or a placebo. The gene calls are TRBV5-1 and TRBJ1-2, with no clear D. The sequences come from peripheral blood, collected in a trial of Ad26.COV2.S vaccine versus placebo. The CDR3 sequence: CASSLVPPTPDGGNYGYTF. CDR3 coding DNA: TGCGCCAGCAGCTTGGTCCCACCTACCCCTGACGGAGGAAACTATGGCTACACCTTC.